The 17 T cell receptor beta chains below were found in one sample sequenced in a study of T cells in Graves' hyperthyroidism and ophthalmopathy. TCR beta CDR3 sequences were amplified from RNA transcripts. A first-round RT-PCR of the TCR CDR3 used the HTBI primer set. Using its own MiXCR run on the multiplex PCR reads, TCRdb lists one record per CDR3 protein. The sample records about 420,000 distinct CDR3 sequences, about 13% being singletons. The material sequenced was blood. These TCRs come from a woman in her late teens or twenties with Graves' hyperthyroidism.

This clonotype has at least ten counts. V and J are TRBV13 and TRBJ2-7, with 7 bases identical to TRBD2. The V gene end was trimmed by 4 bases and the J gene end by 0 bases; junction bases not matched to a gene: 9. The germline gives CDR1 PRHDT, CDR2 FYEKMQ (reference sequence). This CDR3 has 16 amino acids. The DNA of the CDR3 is TGTGCCAGCAGCTCAACCCCCGCGGGGGACTCCTACGAGCAGTACTTC. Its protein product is CASSSTPAGDSYEQYF.

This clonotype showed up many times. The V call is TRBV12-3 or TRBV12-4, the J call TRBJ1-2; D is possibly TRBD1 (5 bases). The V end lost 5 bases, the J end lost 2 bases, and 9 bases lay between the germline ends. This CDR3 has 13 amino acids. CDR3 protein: CASSNAGNYGYTF. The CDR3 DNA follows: TGTGCCAGCAGTAACGCAGGGAACTATGGCTACACCTTC.

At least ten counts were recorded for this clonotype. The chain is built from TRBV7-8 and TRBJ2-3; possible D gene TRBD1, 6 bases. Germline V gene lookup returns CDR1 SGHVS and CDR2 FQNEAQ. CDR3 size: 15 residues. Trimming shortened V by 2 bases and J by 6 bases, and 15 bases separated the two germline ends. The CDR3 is CASSLSRAGADTQYF. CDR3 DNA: TGTGCCAGCAGCTTAAGTCGGGCAGGGGCGGATACGCAGTATTTT.

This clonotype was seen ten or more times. In nucleotides, the CDR3 is TGCAGTGCTAGTTATCAGGGAACTGAAGCTTTCTTT. It is translated as CSASYQGTEAFF. This rearrangement joins TRBV20-1 to TRBJ1-1; D may be TRBD1 (5 bases). The CDR3 totals 12 residues. CDR1 DFQATT and CDR2 SNEGSKA come from the germline V gene (reference sequence). The germline V and J ends were trimmed by 3 bases and 5 bases, with 10 bases remaining between them.

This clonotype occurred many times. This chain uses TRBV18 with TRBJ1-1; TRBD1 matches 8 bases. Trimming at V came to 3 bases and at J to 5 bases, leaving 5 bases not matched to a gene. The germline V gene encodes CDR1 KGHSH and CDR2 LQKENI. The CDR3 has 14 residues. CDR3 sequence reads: CASSPDRAGTEAFF. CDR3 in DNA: TGTGCCAGCTCACCGGACAGGGCTGGGACTGAAGCTTTCTTT. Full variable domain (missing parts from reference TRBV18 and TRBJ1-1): NAGVMQNPRHLVRRRGQEARLRCSPMKGHSHVYWYRQLPEEGLKFMVYLQKENIIDESGMPKERFSAEFPKEGPSILRIQQVVRGDSAAYFCASSPDRAGTEAFFGQGTRLTVV.

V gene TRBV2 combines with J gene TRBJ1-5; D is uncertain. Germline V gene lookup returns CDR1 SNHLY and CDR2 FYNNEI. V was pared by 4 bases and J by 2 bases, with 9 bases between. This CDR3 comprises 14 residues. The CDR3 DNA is TGTGCCAGCAGTGCTCGGGATGGCAATCAGCCCCAGCATTTT. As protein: CASSARDGNQPQHF.

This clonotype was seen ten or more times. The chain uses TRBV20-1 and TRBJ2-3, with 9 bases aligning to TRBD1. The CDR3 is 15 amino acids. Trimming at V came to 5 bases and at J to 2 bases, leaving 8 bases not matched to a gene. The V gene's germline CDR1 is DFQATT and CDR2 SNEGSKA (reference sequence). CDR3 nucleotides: TGCAGTGCTTGGAGGGGACAGGGAGTCACAGATACGCAGTATTTT. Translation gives CSAWRGQGVTDTQYF.

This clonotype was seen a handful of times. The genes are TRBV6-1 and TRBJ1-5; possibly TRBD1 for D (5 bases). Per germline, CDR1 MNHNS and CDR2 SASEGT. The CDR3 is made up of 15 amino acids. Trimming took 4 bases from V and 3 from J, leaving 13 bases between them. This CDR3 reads CASSGGHVTNQPQHF. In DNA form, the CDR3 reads TGTGCCAGCAGTGGAGGACACGTAACCAATCAGCCCCAGCATTTT.

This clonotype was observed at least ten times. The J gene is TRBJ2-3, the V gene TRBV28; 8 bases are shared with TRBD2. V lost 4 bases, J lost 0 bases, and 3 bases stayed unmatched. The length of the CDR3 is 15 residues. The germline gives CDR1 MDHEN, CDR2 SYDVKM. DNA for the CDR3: TGTGCCAGCAGTTCGGCTAGCGGGAGCACAGATACGCAGTATTTT. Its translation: CASSSASGSTDTQYF. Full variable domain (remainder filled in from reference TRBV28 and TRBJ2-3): DVKVTQSSRYLVKRTGEKVFLECVQDMDHENMFWYRQDPGLGLRLIYFSYDVKMKEKGDIPEGYSVSREKKERFSLILESASTNQTSMYLCASSSASGSTDTQYFGPGTRLTVL.

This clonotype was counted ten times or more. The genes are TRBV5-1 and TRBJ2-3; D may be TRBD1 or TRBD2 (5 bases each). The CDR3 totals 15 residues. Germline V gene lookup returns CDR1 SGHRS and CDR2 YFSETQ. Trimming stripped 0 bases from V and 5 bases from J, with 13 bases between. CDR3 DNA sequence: TGCGCCAGCAGCTTGGATGGGGGAACTAGAGATACGCAGTATTTT. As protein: CASSLDGGTRDTQYF.

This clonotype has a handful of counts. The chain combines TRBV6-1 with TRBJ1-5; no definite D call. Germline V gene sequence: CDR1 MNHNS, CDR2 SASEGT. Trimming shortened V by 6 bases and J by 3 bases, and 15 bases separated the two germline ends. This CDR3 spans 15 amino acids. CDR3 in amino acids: CASRVTPMANQPQHF. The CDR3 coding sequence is TGTGCCAGCAGAGTCACCCCTATGGCCAATCAGCCCCAGCATTTT.

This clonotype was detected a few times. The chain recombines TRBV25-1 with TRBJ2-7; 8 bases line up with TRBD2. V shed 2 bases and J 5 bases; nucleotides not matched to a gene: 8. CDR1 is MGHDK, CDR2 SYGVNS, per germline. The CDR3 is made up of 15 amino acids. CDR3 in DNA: TGTGCCAGCAGTGAAAAGAGCGGGAGACAGGACGAGCAGTACTTC. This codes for CASSEKSGRQDEQYF.

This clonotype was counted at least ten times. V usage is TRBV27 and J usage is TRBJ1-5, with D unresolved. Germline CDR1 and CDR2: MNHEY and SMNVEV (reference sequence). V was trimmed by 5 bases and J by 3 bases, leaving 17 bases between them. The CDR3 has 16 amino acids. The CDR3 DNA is TGTGCCAGCAGTCCCCGGATGAAGGGTTCCAATCAGCCCCAGCATTTT. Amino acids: CASSPRMKGSNQPQHF.

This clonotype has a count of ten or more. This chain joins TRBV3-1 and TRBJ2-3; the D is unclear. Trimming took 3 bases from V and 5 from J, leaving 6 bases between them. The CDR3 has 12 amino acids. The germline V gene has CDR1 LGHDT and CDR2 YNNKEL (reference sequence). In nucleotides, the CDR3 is TGTGCCAGCAGCCAGGTTCGAGATACGCAGTATTTT. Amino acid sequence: CASSQVRDTQYF.

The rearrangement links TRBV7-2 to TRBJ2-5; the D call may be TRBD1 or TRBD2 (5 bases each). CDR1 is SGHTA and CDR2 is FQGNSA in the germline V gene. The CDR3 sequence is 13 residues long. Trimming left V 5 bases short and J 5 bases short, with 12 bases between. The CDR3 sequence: CASSGTRRETQYF. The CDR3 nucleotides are TGTGCCAGCAGCGGGACCCGCCGGGAGACCCAGTACTTC.

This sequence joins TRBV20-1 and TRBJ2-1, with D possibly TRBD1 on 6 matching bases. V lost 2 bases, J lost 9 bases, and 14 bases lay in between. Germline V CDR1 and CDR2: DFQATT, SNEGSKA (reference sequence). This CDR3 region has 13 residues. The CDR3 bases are TGCAGTGCTAGAAGGACAGTCGAGGGTGAGCAGTTCTTC. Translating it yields CSARRTVEGEQFF.

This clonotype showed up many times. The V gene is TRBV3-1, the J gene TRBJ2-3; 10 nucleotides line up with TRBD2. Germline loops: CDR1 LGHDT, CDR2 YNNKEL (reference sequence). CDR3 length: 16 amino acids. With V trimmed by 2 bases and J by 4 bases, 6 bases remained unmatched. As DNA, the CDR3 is TGTGCCAGCAGCCAACAAGCGGGAGGGCCAGCAGATACGCAGTATTTT. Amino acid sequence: CASSQQAGGPADTQYF.